This is a list of T cell receptor beta chains from one sample in a study of blood T cells in healthy people across ages. TCRdb called the 5' RACE reads again in MiXCR, with one record for every CDR3 protein. Of 650,000 to 950,000 distinct CDR3 sequences listed, under 55% are singletons. Sequencing used blood. These TCRs come from a man between 60 and 70 years old in good health. Both conserved end residues are part of each CDR3. The D gene is left open where the match is weak. Expanded clones are given a class, and other clones once, few, many or no size at all.

TRBJ1-2	NA	TRBV27	NA	TGTGCCAGCAGTGTATTGGGGGCAGACCCCTACACCTTC	CASSVLGADPYTF
TRBJ1-2	NA	TRBV7-8	NA	TGTGCCAGCAGCTTAGAGGCCTCCCCGGGATTGGGCTATGGCTACACCTTC	CASSLEASPGLGYGYTF
TRBJ2-3	few	TRBV6-2/TRBV6-3	TRBD2	TGTGCCAGCAGCCTAGCGGGGGGCATGAATACGCAGTATTTT	CASSLAGGMNTQYF
TRBJ2-2	NA	TRBV9	NA	TGTGCCAGCAGCGTAGGTGATAAAGTCGGGGAGCTGTTTTTT	CASSVGDKVGELFF
TRBJ2-5	NA	TRBV7-2	NA	TGTGCCAGCAGCTTAGTGACTTCTCCGGAGACCCAGTACTTC	CASSLVTSPETQYF
TRBJ2-2	NA	TRBV4-1	TRBD1	TGCGCCAGCCCGGGACAGGGGAACACCGGGGAGCTGTTTTTT	CASPGQGNTGELFF
TRBJ2-5	NA	TRBV27	NA	TGTGCCAGCAGTTTCTCGCAGGGCTTGTGGGAGACCCAGTACTTC	CASSFSQGLWETQYF
TRBJ1-1	few	TRBV6-1	NA	TGTGCCAGCATTTCTGGGAACACTGAAGCTTTCTTT	CASISGNTEAFF
TRBJ2-5	NA	TRBV20-1	NA	TGCAGTGCACTTCGGGCCCTGGGAGAAGAGACCCAGTACTTC	CSALRALGEETQYF
TRBJ1-4	NA	TRBV25-1	NA	TGTGCCAGCAGTGGGGGCACGACTCCGGGAAAACTGTTTTTT	CASSGGTTPGKLFF
TRBJ1-1	NA	TRBV10-2	NA	TGCGCCAGCAGTGAGATTCCGAACACTGAAGCTATCTTT	CASSEIPNTEAIF
TRBJ1-2	NA	TRBV7-9	NA	TGTGCCAGCAGATCCACAGGGACGGATAACTATGGCTACACCTTC	CASRSTGTDNYGYTF
TRBJ2-4	once	TRBV2	NA	TGTGCCAGCAGTAGTCGGTCGACCCGGGACATAGACATTCAGTACTTC	CASSSRSTRDIDIQYF
TRBJ2-3	NA	TRBV27	TRBD2	TGTGCCAGCAGTTTAGTGGGCGGGGGGGGCATCACAGATACGCAGTATTTT	CASSLVGGGGITDTQYF
TRBJ1-2	NA	TRBV29-1	NA	TGCAGCGTTGAAAGGACGGACTATGGCTACACCTTC	CSVERTDYGYTF
TRBJ1-5	NA	TRBV29-1	TRBD1	TGCAGCGTTGGTGACAGGGGGTATCAGCCCCAGCATTTT	CSVGDRGYQPQHF
TRBJ2-7	few	TRBV30	NA	TGTGCCTGGGGGGTCTACTACGAGCAGTACTTC	CAWGVYYEQYF
TRBJ1-1	NA	TRBV5-1	NA	TGCGCCAGCACCCCCAGGGAGAACACTGAAGCTTTCTTT	CASTPRENTEAFF
TRBJ1-1	NA	TRBV15	NA	TGTGCCACCAGCAGAGATGGACAGAGTGAAGCTTTCTTT	CATSRDGQSEAFF
TRBJ2-7	NA	TRBV5-1	NA	TGCGCCAGCAGCTTGGATCCAGCGCTCTACGAGCAGTACTTC	CASSLDPALYEQYF
TRBJ2-5	few	TRBV20-1	NA	TGCAGTGCTAGCCGGACAGCTCAAGAGACCCAGTACTTC	CSASRTAQETQYF
TRBJ2-5	many	TRBV28	NA	TGTGCCAGCAGTTTTCTACACGAAGAGACCCAGTACTTC	CASSFLHEETQYF
TRBJ2-5	NA	TRBV7-6	TRBD2	TGTGCCAGCAGCATAATATTTCTGGCGGGGGAAGAGACCCAGTACTTC	CASSIIFLAGEETQYF
TRBJ2-7	few	TRBV29-1	NA	TGCAGCGTTGAAGGAACGTACGAGGGCTACGAGCAGTACTTC	CSVEGTYEGYEQYF
TRBJ2-7	NA	TRBV12-3/TRBV12-4	TRBD2	TGTGCCAGCAGTTTACTAGCGGGGACCGCCGTGCACGAGCAGTACTTC	CASSLLAGTAVHEQYF
TRBJ2-3	few	TRBV29-1	NA	TGCAGCCTGACGTTCGACACAGATACGCAGTATTTT	CSLTFDTDTQYF
TRBJ1-2	NA	TRBV4-3	NA	TGCGCCAGCAGCCCCTCGATCGCCTATGGCTACACCTTC	CASSPSIAYGYTF
TRBJ2-7	NA	TRBV4-3	NA	TGCGCCAGCAGCCAAGTCGAGGGACCCTACGAGCAGTACTTC	CASSQVEGPYEQYF
TRBJ2-2	NA	TRBV12-3/TRBV12-4	TRBD1	TGTGCCAGCAGTTTGTGGACAGGGGGCGCGAACACCGGGGAGCTGTTTTTT	CASSLWTGGANTGELFF
TRBJ1-2	few	TRBV14	NA	TGTGCCAGCAGCCAAGATTGGAGGGTAAACTATGGCTACACCTTC	CASSQDWRVNYGYTF
TRBJ1-2	NA	TRBV7-2	NA	TGTGCCAGCAGCTTCGACTCCGGGGGCTACACCTTC	CASSFDSGGYTF
TRBJ1-4	NA	TRBV6-6	TRBD1	TGTGCCAGCAGAAGCGAGACAGGGGCCTTTAATGAAAAACTGTTTTTT	CASRSETGAFNEKLFF
TRBJ1-2	few	TRBV5-5	NA	TGTGCCAGCAGCTCAAAAAATGGTCGGAACTATGGCTACACCTTC	CASSSKNGRNYGYTF
TRBJ1-2	NA	TRBV29-1	NA	TGCAGCGTTGAAGGGCAGGGGTTTCTCTATGGCTACACCTTC	CSVEGQGFLYGYTF
TRBJ2-7	few	TRBV20-1	TRBD1	TGCAGTGCCACCTTGGACAGGGGGGGGTCCGAGCAGTACTTC	CSATLDRGGSEQYF
TRBJ2-7	NA	TRBV6-5	TRBD1	TGTGCCAGCAACTCCAACAGGGGGCCGGGGGGCGAGCAGTACTTC	CASNSNRGPGGEQYF
TRBJ2-6	NA	TRBV16	NA	TGTGCCAGCACCACAACGGGGGTCTCTGGGGCCAACGTCCTGACTTTC	CASTTTGVSGANVLTF
TRBJ1-1	NA	TRBV20-1	NA	TGCAGTGCTAGAATGGGTGCTGAAGCTTTCTTT	CSARMGAEAFF
TRBJ1-2	NA	TRBV20-1	TRBD1	TGCAGTGCTAGAAGACCAGACAGGGGAATCTGGTTTGGCTACACCTTC	CSARRPDRGIWFGYTF
TRBJ1-2	once	TRBV6-1	TRBD1	TGTGCCAGCCGAACGGGACAGGGGGCCTATGGCTACACCTTC	CASRTGQGAYGYTF